This T cell receptor (beta chain) was recorded in a study of blood T cell repertoires in COVID-19. As for the study in general: T cells, B-cell-depleted T cells, or PBMCs supplied cDNA or gDNA.

This clone was seen once. The method was immunoSEQ multiplex PCR; TCRdb's version includes in-frame clones alone and lacks a portion of them. Among approximately 150,000 clones listed, approximately 87% were seen once. Trimming shortened V by 1 base and J by 2 bases, and 9 bases separated the two germline ends. The CDR3 totals 15 residues. Germline V lookup: CDR1 SGHVS, CDR2 FQNEAQ. The sample taken for sequencing was PBMCs or T cells enriched from blood (not recorded which). The chain has TRBV7-8 and TRBJ1-3; a weak D match, TRBD1 (5 bases). The receptor's source is a man between 60 and 75 years old who had recovered from COVID-19. The CDR3 spells CASSLGSTAGNTIYF. The CDR3 DNA is TGTGCCAGCAGCTTAGGTTCGACAGCTGGAAACACCATATATTTT.